This TCR beta chain stems from a study of blood T cell repertoires in COVID-19. In the study overall: Researchers got acute and convalescent COVID-19 samples from the United States, Italy and Spain. Sources were T cells, B-cell-depleted T cells, or PBMCs; the material itself was cDNA or gDNA.

The CDR3 runs 16 residues. The germline CDR1 and CDR2 sequences are LNHDA and SQIVND (reference sequence). Trimming left V 5 bases short and J 5 bases short, with 21 bases between. Original handling: Estimated nucleated cell counts came from reference gene primer amplification. Sequenced by immunoSEQ multiplex PCR; TCRdb stores in-frame clones only, minus some. The DNA was the basis for D and trimming; V, J and clone size are from that table. This sample has roughly 54,000 clones, with around 90% found just once. This clone appeared once. The V and J genes are TRBV19 and TRBJ2-5; a possible D gene is TRBD2 (6 bases). Sequenced: peripheral blood. This TCR derives from a woman aged 60-70 years with active or convalescent COVID-19. CDR3 region: CASSPEWALRGETQYF. For the CDR3, the DNA is TGTGCCAGTAGTCCGGAATGGGCCCTCCGGGGGGAGACCCAGTACTTC.